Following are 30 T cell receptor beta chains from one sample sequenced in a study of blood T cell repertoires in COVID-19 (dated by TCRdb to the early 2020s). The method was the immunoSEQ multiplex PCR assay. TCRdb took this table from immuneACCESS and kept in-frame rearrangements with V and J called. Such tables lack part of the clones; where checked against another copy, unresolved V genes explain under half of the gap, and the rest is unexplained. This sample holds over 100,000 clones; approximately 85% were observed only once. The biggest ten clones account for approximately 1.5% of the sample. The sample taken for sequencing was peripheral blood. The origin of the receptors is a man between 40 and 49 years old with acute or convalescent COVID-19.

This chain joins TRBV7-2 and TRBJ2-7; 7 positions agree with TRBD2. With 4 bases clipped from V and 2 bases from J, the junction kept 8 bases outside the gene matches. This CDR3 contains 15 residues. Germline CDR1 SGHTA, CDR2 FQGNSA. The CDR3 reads CASSSPGLTAYEQYF. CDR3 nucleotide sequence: TGTGCCAGCAGCTCCCCGGGACTAACCGCCTACGAGCAGTACTTC.

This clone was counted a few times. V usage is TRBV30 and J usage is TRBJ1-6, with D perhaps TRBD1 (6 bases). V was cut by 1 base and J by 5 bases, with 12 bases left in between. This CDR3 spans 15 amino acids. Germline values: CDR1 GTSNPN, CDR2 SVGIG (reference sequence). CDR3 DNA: TGTGCCTGGAGTGGGGGTCAGGGGAATAATTCACCCCTCCACTTT. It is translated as CAWSGGQGNNSPLHF. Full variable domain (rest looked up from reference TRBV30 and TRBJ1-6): SQTIHQWPATLVQPVGSPLSLECTVEGTSNPNLYWYRQAAGRGLQLLFYSVGIGQISSEVPQNLSASRPQDRQFILSSKKLLLSDSGFYLCAWSGGQGNNSPLHFGNGTRLTVT.

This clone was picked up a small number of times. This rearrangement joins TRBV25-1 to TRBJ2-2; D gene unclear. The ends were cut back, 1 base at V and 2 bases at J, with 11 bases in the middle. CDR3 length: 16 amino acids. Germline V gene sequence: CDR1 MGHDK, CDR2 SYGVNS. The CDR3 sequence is CASSEWAPKNTGELFF. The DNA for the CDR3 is TGTGCCAGCAGTGAATGGGCGCCAAAAAACACCGGGGAGCTGTTTTTT.

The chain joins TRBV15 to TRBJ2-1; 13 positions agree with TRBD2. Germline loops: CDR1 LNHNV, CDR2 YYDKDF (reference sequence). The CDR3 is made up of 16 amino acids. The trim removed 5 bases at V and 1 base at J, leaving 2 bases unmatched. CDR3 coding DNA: TGTGCCACCAGCGTACTAGCGGGAGGGTCCTACAATGAGCAGTTCTTC. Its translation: CATSVLAGGSYNEQFF. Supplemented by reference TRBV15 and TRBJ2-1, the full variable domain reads DAMVIQNPRYQVTQFGKPVTLSCSQTLNHNVMYWYQQKSSQAPKLLFHYYDKDFNNEADTPDNFQSRRPNTSFCFLDIRSPGLGDTAMYLCATSVLAGGSYNEQFFGPGTRLTVL.

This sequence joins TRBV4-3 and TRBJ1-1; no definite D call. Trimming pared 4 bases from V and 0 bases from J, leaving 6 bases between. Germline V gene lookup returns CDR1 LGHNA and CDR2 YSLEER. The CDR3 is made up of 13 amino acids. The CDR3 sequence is CASSLQLNTEAFF. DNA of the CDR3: TGCGCCAGCAGCCTACAGCTGAACACTGAAGCTTTCTTT.

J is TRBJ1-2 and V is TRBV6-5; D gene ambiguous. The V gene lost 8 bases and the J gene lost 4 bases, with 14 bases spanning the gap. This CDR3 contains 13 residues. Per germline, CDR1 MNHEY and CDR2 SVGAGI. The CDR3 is CASSHGEGYGYTF. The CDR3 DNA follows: TGTGCCAGCTCACACGGGGAGGGCTATGGCTACACCTTC.

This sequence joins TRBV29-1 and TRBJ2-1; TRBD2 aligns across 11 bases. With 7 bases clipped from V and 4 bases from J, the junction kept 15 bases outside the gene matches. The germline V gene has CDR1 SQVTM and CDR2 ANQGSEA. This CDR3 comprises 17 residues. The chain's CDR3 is CSGGRRGVAGGYNEQFF. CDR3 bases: TGCAGCGGCGGACGGAGAGGTGTAGCGGGGGGGTACAATGAGCAGTTCTTC.

DNA for the CDR3: TGTGCCAGCAGTTACTCCTACTCCACGGAGCAGTACTTC. Amino acid sequence: CASSYSYSTEQYF. J is TRBJ2-7 and V is TRBV6-5; D not certain. Between the trimmed V and J ends, which lost 0 bases and 7 bases, there was a span of 10 bases. Germline V gene data show CDR1 as MNHEY and CDR2 as SVGAGI. The CDR3 extends over 13 amino acids.

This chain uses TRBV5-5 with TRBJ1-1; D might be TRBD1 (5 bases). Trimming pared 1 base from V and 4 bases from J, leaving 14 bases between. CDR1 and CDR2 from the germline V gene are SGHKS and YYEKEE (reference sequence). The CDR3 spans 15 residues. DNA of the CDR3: TGTGCCAGCAGCTTGTCTGGGTCGGGGGTCACTGAAGCTTTCTTT. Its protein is CASSLSGSGVTEAFF.

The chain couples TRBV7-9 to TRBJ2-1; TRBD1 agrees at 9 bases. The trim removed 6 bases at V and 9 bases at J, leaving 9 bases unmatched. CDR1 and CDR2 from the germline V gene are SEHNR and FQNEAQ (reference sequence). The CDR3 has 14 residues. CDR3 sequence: CASSPGTGRREQFF. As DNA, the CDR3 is TGTGCCAGCAGTCCCGGGACAGGGCGTCGTGAGCAGTTCTTC. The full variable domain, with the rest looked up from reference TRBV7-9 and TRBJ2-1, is DTGVSQNPRHKITKRGQNVTFRCDPISEHNRLYWYRQTLGQGPEFLTYFQNEAQLEKSRLLSDRFSAERPKGSFSTLEIQRTEQGDSAMYLCASSPGTGRREQFFGPGTRLTVL.

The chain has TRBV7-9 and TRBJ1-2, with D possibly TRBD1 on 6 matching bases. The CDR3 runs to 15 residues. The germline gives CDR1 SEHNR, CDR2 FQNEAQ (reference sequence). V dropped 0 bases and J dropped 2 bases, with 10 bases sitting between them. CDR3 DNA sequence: TGTGCCAGCAGCTTAGCTGAGACAGGAAACTATGGCTACACCTTC. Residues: CASSLAETGNYGYTF. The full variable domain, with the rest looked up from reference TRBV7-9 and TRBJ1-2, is DTGVSQNPRHKITKRGQNVTFRCDPISEHNRLYWYRQTLGQGPEFLTYFQNEAQLEKSRLLSDRFSAERPKGSFSTLEIQRTEQGDSAMYLCASSLAETGNYGYTFGSGTRLTVV.

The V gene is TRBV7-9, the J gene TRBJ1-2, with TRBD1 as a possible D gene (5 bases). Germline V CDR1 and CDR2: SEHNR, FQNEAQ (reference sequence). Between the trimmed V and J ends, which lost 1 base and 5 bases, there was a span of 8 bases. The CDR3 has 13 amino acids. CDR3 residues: CASSLGQLYGYTF. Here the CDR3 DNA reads TGTGCCAGCAGCTTAGGACAGTTATATGGCTACACCTTC.

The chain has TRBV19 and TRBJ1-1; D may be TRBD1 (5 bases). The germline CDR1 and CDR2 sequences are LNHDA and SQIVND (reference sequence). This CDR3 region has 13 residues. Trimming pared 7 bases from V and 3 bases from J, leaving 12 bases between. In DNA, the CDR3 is TGTGCCAGTACGCAGGGTCGGGACACTGAAGCTTTCTTT. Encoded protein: CASTQGRDTEAFF.

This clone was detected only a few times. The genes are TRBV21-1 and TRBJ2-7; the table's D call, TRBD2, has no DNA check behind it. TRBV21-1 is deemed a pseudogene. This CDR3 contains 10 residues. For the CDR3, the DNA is TGTGCCAGCCCCATCGGGAAGCAGTACTTC. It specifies CASPIGKQYF.

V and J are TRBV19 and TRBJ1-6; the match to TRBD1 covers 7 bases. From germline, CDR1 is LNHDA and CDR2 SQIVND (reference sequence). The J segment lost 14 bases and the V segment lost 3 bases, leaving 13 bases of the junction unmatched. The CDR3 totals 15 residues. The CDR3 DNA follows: TGTGCCAGTAGTATTGTGGGGACAGCTCCTTTGGCCCTCCACTTT. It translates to CASSIVGTAPLALHF.

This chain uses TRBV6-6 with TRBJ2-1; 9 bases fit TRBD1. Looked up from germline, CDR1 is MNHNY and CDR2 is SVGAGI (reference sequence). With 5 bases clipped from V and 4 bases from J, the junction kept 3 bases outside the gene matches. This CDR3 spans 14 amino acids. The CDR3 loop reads CASSRQGGYNEQFF. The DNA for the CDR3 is TGTGCCAGCAGTCGACAGGGGGGTTACAATGAGCAGTTCTTC.

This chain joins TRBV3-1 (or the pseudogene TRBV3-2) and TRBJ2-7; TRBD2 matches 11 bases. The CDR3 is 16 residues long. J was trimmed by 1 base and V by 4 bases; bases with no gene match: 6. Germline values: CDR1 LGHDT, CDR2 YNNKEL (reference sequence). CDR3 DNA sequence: TGTGCCAGCAGCCGTACTAGCGGGGGCCTTTCCTACGAGCAGTACTTC. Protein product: CASSRTSGGLSYEQYF.

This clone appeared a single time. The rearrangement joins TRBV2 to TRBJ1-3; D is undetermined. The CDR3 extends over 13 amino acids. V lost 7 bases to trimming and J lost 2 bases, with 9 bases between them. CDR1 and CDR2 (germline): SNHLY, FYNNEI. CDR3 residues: CASTGMAGNTIYF. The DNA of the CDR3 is TGTGCCAGCACAGGAATGGCTGGAAACACCATATATTTT.

CDR3 coding DNA: TGTGCCAGCAGCTTAGGAGGGGGGGAGCCCCCCTATGGCTACACCTTC. Its translation is CASSLGGGEPPYGYTF. V is TRBV7-3 and J is TRBJ1-2; tentatively, D is TRBD1 (6 bases). There are 16 residues in the CDR3. V was pared by 2 bases and J by 4 bases, with 17 bases between. Germline CDR1 reads SGHTA; CDR2 reads FQGTGA.

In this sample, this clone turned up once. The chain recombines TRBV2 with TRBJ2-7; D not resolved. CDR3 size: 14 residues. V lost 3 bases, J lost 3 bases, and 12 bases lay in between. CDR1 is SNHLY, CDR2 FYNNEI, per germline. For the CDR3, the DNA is TGTGCCAGCAGTGATGCTACCCAACTCTACGAGCAGTACTTC. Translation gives CASSDATQLYEQYF. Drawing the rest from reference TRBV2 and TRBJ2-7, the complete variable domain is EPEVTQTPSHQVTQMGQEVILRCVPISNHLYFYWYRQILGQKVEFLVSFYNNEISEKSEIFDDQFSVERPDGSNFTLKIRSTKLEDSAMYFCASSDATQLYEQYFGPGTRLTVT.

The DNA for the CDR3 is TGCAGCGCCTACAGGACAGGCAACACTGAAGCTTTCTTT. Encoded protein: CSAYRTGNTEAFF. The chain employs TRBV29-1 and TRBJ1-1; TRBD1 agrees at 7 bases. After removal of 7 bases from V and 2 bases from J, the junction contained 7 bases not matched to a gene. The CDR3 is 13 amino acids. Germline CDR1 is SQVTM and CDR2 is ANQGSEA.

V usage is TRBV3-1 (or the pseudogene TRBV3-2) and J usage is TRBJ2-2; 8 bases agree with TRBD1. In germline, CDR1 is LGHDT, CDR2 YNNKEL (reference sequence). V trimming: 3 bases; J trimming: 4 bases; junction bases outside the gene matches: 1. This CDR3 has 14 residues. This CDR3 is CASSHGQGTGELFF. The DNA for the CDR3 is TGTGCCAGCAGCCACGGACAGGGCACCGGGGAGCTGTTTTTT.

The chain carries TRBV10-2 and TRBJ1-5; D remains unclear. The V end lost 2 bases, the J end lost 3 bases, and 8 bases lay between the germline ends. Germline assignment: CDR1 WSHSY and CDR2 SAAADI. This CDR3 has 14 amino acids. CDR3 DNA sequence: TGCGCCAGCAGTGAGCCGGGGTTCAATCAGCCCCAGCATTTT. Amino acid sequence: CASSEPGFNQPQHF.

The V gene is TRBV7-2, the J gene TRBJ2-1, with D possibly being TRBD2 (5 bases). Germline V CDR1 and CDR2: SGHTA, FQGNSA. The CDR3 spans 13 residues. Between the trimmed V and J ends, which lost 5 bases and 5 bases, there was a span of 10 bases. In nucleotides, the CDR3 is TGTGCCAGCAGCCGGACTCGAGACAATGAGCAGTTCTTC. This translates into CASSRTRDNEQFF. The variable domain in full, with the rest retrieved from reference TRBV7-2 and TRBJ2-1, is GAGVSQSPSNKVTEKGKDVELRCDPISGHTALYWYRQSLGQGLEFLIYFQGNSAPDKSGLPSDRFSAERTGGSVSTLTIQRTQQEDSAVYLCASSRTRDNEQFFGPGTRLTVL.

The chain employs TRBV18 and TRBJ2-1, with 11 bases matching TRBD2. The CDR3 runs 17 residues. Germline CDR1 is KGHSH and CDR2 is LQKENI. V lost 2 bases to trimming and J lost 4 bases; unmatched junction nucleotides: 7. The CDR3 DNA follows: TGTGCCAGCTCACCAGGCCTAGCGGGAGGCCATTACAATGAGCAGTTCTTC. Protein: CASSPGLAGGHYNEQFF.

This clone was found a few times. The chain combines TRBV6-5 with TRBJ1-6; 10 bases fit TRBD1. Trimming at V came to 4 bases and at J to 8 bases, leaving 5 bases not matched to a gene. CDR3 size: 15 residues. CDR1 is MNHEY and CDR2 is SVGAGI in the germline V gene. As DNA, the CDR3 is TGTGCCAGCAGTTTCGCGGGACAGGGGTATTCACCCCTCCACTTT. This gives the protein CASSFAGQGYSPLHF.

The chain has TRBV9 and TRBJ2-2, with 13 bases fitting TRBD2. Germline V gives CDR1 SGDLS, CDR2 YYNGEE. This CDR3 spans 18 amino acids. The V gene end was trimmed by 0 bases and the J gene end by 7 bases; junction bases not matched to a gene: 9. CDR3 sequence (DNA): TGTGCCAGCAGCGTAGGGTTACTAGCGGGGGGGCCGAACGGGGAGCTGTTTTTT. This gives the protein CASSVGLLAGGPNGELFF.

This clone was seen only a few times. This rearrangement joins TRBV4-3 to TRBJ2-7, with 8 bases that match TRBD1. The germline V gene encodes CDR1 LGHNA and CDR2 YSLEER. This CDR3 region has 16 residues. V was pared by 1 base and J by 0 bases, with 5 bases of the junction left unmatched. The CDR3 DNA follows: TGCGCCAGCAGCCAAGGATTAACAGGGGGCTCCTACGAGCAGTACTTC. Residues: CASSQGLTGGSYEQYF.

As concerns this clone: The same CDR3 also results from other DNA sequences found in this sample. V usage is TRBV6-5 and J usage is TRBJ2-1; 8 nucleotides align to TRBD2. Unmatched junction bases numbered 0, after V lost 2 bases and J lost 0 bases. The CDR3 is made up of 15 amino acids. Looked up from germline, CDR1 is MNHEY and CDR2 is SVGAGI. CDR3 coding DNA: TGTGCCAGCAGTTACAGCGGGAGCTCCTACAATGAGCAGTTCTTC. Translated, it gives CASSYSGSSYNEQFF.

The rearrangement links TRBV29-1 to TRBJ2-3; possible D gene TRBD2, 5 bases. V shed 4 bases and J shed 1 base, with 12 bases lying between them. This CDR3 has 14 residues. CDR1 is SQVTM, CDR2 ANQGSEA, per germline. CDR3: CSVVWLARTDTQYF. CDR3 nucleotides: TGCAGCGTTGTTTGGCTAGCCCGCACAGATACGCAGTATTTT.